This T cell receptor (beta chain) stems from a study of blood T cell repertoires in COVID-19. Trimming pared 0 bases from V and 8 bases from J, leaving 4 bases between. Germline V gene sequence: CDR1 SGHVS, CDR2 FQNEAQ. CDR3 length equals 12 residues. TCRdb's copy holds only in-frame clones and misses some; the assay was immunoSEQ multiplex PCR. The table lists 55,000 to 65,000 clones, roughly 89% of them singletons. The V and J genes are TRBV7-8 and TRBJ1-4, with D uncertain. The sequenced material came from peripheral blood. This receptor was taken from a human donor in a cohort sampled during active COVID-19. The DNA for the CDR3 is TGTGCCAGCAGCTTAGCTCTCGAAAAACTGTTTTTT. This codes for CASSLALEKLFF.